The sequence of this TCR beta chain was determined in a study of blood T cells in healthy people across ages. CDR1 and CDR2 from the germline V gene are SEHNR and FQNEAQ (reference sequence). V lost 4 bases and J lost 0, with 11 bases in between. This CDR3 contains 15 residues. This clonotype was seen only a few times. Its cognate antigen is unknown. The donors, healthy Caucasians from Russia, were aged roughly 6 to 90. Study-wide results and limits: It was held that the diversity estimates obtained from one million T cells were underestimates.

Combining a sample-barcoded 5' primer with a J-beta primer mix, a second PCR ran for about 6 to 12 cycles. Each CDR3 protein gets one entry after TCRdb re-called the 5' RACE reads with MiXCR. Of more than 650,000 distinct CDR3 sequences listed, 22% are singletons. The sample consisted of blood. The source of this sequence is a man aged 70 or older in good health. The rearrangement joins TRBV7-9 to TRBJ2-3; possibly TRBD2 for D (5 bases). The CDR3 region is CASSSPEGSTDTQYF. In DNA, the CDR3 is TGTGCCAGCAGCTCCCCTGAGGGTAGCACAGATACGCAGTATTTT.